A selection of T cell receptor beta chains follows, all from one sample in a study of T cell responses to AZD1222 COVID-19 vaccine. Only in-frame clones appear in the TCRdb table, and some are missing; sequencing was by immunoSEQ multiplex PCR. Of 120,000 to 150,000 clones in the sample, more than 70% were seen once. This specimen was peripheral blood, taken on day 0 of MenACWY control vaccination. These receptors came from an adult in good health. The CDR3 runs from the conserved cysteine through the conserved F or W. Each record gives: D gene, V gene, clone size, J gene, CDR3 protein, CDR3 DNA. The D gene is left open where the match is weak. Clone size, where shown, is once, few, many, or a class for clones that have expanded.

d_call: NA
v_call: TRBV30
clone_size: NA
j_call: TRBJ1-1
cdr3_aa: CAWSVNRVEEAFF
cdr3_nt: TGTGCCTGGAGTGTGAATCGCGTAGAAGAAGCTTTCTTT

d_call: TRBD1
v_call: TRBV18
clone_size: NA
j_call: TRBJ2-7
cdr3_aa: CASSPPHHRGLDEQYF
cdr3_nt: TGTGCCAGCTCACCCCCCCATCACAGGGGGCTTGACGAGCAGTACTTC

d_call: TRBD1
v_call: TRBV2
clone_size: NA
j_call: TRBJ1-5
cdr3_aa: CASETGGNQPQHF
cdr3_nt: TGTGCCAGCGAGACAGGGGGCAATCAGCCCCAGCATTTT

d_call: NA
v_call: TRBV4-2
clone_size: NA
j_call: TRBJ2-5
cdr3_aa: CASSQDWLYQETQYF
cdr3_nt: TGTGCCAGCAGCCAAGACTGGTTGTACCAAGAGACCCAGTACTTC

d_call: TRBD2
v_call: TRBV5-1
clone_size: once
j_call: TRBJ2-2
cdr3_aa: CASSQFQSSGGNTGELFF
cdr3_nt: TGCGCCAGCAGCCAATTTCAATCTAGCGGGGGGAACACCGGGGAGCTGTTTTTT

d_call: NA
v_call: TRBV7-8
clone_size: NA
j_call: TRBJ2-3
cdr3_aa: CASSVPSGADTQYF
cdr3_nt: TGTGCCAGCAGCGTCCCCTCGGGAGCAGATACGCAGTATTTT

d_call: NA
v_call: TRBV10-3
clone_size: few
j_call: TRBJ1-1
cdr3_aa: CAITEQVGNTEAFF
cdr3_nt: TGTGCCATCACAGAGCAGGTTGGGAACACTGAAGCTTTCTTT

d_call: NA
v_call: TRBV11-2
clone_size: NA
j_call: TRBJ1-1
cdr3_aa: CASSLGLTVITEAFF
cdr3_nt: TGTGCCAGCAGCTTAGGCCTGACAGTTATCACTGAAGCTTTCTTT

d_call: NA
v_call: TRBV4-3
clone_size: NA
j_call: TRBJ2-1
cdr3_aa: CASSQDMTRNSYNEQFF
cdr3_nt: TGCGCCAGCAGCCAAGATATGACAAGGAACTCCTACAATGAGCAGTTCTTC

d_call: TRBD2
v_call: TRBV5-3
clone_size: NA
j_call: TRBJ2-1
cdr3_aa: CARSLEAQRGDPYLSSYNEQFF
cdr3_nt: TGTGCCAGAAGCTTGGAAGCTCAGCGGGGGGACCCCTATCTAAGCTCCTACAATGAGCAGTTCTTC

d_call: NA
v_call: TRBV9
clone_size: NA
j_call: TRBJ1-6
cdr3_aa: CASGRESSYNSPLHF
cdr3_nt: TGTGCCAGCGGGCGCGAGAGCTCCTATAATTCACCCCTCCACTTT

d_call: NA
v_call: TRBV6-2/TRBV6-3
clone_size: NA
j_call: TRBJ1-2
cdr3_aa: CASSYVGYGYTF
cdr3_nt: TGTGCCAGCAGTTACGTCGGCTATGGCTACACCTTC

d_call: TRBD2
v_call: TRBV5-6
clone_size: NA
j_call: TRBJ2-1
cdr3_aa: CASSGRTSGNIQFF
cdr3_nt: TGTGCCAGCAGCGGTCGGACTAGCGGGAATATCCAGTTCTTC

d_call: NA
v_call: TRBV7-2
clone_size: NA
j_call: TRBJ2-7
cdr3_aa: CASSFRTNNEQYF
cdr3_nt: TGTGCCAGCAGCTTCCGCACGAATAACGAGCAGTACTTC

d_call: NA
v_call: TRBV28
clone_size: NA
j_call: TRBJ2-7
cdr3_aa: CASSSGFWEQYF
cdr3_nt: TGTGCCAGCAGTAGCGGTTTTTGGGAGCAGTACTTC

d_call: NA
v_call: TRBV19
clone_size: NA
j_call: TRBJ1-1
cdr3_aa: CASSTGHLTEAFF
cdr3_nt: TGTGCCAGTAGTACGGGACACCTCACTGAAGCTTTCTTT

d_call: TRBD2
v_call: TRBV7-9
clone_size: NA
j_call: TRBJ2-7
cdr3_aa: CASSSGTSGNYEQYF
cdr3_nt: TGTGCCAGCAGCTCCGGGACTAGCGGGAACTACGAGCAGTACTTC

d_call: NA
v_call: TRBV10-3
clone_size: NA
j_call: TRBJ1-6
cdr3_aa: CATNREVNSNSPLHF
cdr3_nt: TGTGCCACAAACAGGGAGGTAAATAGTAATTCACCCCTCCACTTT

d_call: NA
v_call: TRBV6-2/TRBV6-3
clone_size: NA
j_call: TRBJ1-2
cdr3_aa: CASSYRRWHGYTF
cdr3_nt: TGTGCCAGCAGTTACCGCAGATGGCATGGCTACACCTTC

d_call: NA
v_call: TRBV28
clone_size: NA
j_call: TRBJ2-4
cdr3_aa: CASSLPHANIQYF
cdr3_nt: TGTGCCAGCAGTTTACCCCACGCAAACATTCAGTACTTC

d_call: TRBD2
v_call: TRBV25-1
clone_size: NA
j_call: TRBJ2-3
cdr3_aa: CASSRGGPGKDTQYF
cdr3_nt: TGTGCCAGCAGCCGCGGGGGGCCGGGGAAAGATACGCAGTATTTT

d_call: NA
v_call: TRBV7-9
clone_size: NA
j_call: TRBJ1-6
cdr3_aa: CASSLWDGNSPLHF
cdr3_nt: TGTGCCAGCAGCTTATGGGACGGTAATTCACCCCTCCACTTT

d_call: NA
v_call: TRBV18
clone_size: NA
j_call: TRBJ2-1
cdr3_aa: CASSPRTRGLDEQFF
cdr3_nt: TGTGCCAGCTCACCCCGGACTAGGGGGTTGGATGAGCAGTTCTTC

d_call: TRBD2
v_call: TRBV5-8
clone_size: NA
j_call: TRBJ2-5
cdr3_aa: CASSPRSAGGLETQYF
cdr3_nt: TGTGCCAGCAGTCCTAGGAGCGCGGGGGGCCTAGAGACCCAGTACTTC

d_call: TRBD1
v_call: TRBV7-2
clone_size: once
j_call: TRBJ2-1
cdr3_aa: CASSFVQGAVNEQFF
cdr3_nt: TGTGCCAGCAGCTTTGTACAGGGGGCGGTCAATGAGCAGTTCTTC

d_call: NA
v_call: TRBV19
clone_size: once
j_call: TRBJ1-5
cdr3_aa: CASSIEEPGQPQHF
cdr3_nt: TGTGCCAGTAGTATAGAAGAACCGGGTCAGCCCCAGCATTTT

d_call: TRBD1
v_call: TRBV5-6
clone_size: NA
j_call: TRBJ1-2
cdr3_aa: CASSFRSGTATYGYTF
cdr3_nt: TGTGCCAGCAGCTTTAGGTCCGGGACAGCCACTTATGGCTACACCTTC

d_call: TRBD1
v_call: TRBV4-2
clone_size: once
j_call: TRBJ2-7
cdr3_aa: CASSQYQGASYEQYF
cdr3_nt: TGTGCCAGCAGCCAATATCAGGGGGCTAGTTACGAGCAGTACTTC

d_call: NA
v_call: TRBV29-1
clone_size: NA
j_call: TRBJ1-2
cdr3_aa: CSVEDWQGSGYTF
cdr3_nt: TGCAGCGTTGAAGATTGGCAGGGTAGCGGCTACACCTTC